This T cell receptor beta chain derives from a study of shared clonotypes between healthy human individuals. Sequencing was performed with immunoSEQ multiplex PCR; in TCRdb, only in-frame clones are kept and a portion is missing. This table has some 1.4 million clones, roughly 95% appearing once. CDR3 length: 14 amino acids. Trimming took off 5 bases at V and 16 bases at J, with 27 bases between the two ends. Germline V gives CDR1 SQVTM, CDR2 ANQGSEA. The chain employs TRBV29-1 and TRBJ2-1; D remains unclear. The clonotype comes from a man aged 25-45 years in good health. The sample consisted of naive CD4+ T cells sorted from blood. Subset specified: CD45RA+ positively selected. The DNA of the CDR3 is TGCAGCGTTACTTATGCACCTTCTCTCGTGACCCAATTCTTC. It specifies CSVTYAPSLVTQFF.